This T cell receptor (beta chain) was retrieved from a study of T cell responses to AZD1222 COVID-19 vaccine. The CDR3 is 14 amino acids. V lost 2 bases to trimming and J lost 9 bases; unmatched junction nucleotides: 8. Germline V CDR1 and CDR2: MNHEY, SMNVEV (reference sequence). The protocol was immunoSEQ multiplex PCR, while the TCRdb copy is restricted to in-frame clones and leaves out a portion. There are fewer than 150,000 clones in the sample; around 89% occur only once, and around 7.1% lies in the top ten. The chain has TRBV27 and TRBJ1-2, with 8 bases lining up with TRBD1. Sequences were derived from peripheral blood, sampled 28 days after the second AZD1222 dose. This TCR was recovered from an adult who received the AZD1222 COVID-19 vaccine. This CDR3 is CASSLNSRGQSYTF. For the CDR3, the DNA is TGTGCCAGCAGTTTAAATTCCAGGGGGCAGAGCTACACCTTC.